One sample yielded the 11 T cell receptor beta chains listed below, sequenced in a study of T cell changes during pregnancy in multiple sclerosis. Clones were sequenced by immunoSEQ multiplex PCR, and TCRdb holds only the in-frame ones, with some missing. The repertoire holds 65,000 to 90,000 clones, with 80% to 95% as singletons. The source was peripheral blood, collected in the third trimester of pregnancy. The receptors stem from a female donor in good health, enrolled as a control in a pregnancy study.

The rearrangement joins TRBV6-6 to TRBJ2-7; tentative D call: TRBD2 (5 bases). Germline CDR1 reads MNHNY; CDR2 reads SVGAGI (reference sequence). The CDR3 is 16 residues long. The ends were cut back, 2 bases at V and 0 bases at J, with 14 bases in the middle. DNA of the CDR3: TGTGCCAGCAGTTACATTGGACTCTCCAGCTCCTACGAGCAGTACTTC. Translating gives CASSYIGLSSSYEQYF.

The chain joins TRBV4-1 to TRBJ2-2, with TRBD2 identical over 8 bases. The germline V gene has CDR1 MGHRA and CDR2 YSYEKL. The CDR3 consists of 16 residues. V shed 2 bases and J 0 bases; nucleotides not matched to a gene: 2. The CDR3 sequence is CASSQTSGTNTGELFF. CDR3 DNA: TGCGCCAGCAGCCAAACTAGCGGAACGAACACCGGGGAGCTGTTTTTT.

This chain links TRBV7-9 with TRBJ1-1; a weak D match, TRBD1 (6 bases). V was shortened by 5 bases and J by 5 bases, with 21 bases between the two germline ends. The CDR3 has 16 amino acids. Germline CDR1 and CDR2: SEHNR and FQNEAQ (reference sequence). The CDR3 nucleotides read TGTGCCAGCAGCCCCAGGGCCGACAGGAGGAGAACTGAAGCTTTCTTT. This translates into CASSPRADRRRTEAFF. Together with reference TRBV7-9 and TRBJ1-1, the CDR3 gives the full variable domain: DTGVSQNPRHKITKRGQNVTFRCDPISEHNRLYWYRQTLGQGPEFLTYFQNEAQLEKSRLLSDRFSAERPKGSFSTLEIQRTEQGDSAMYLCASSPRADRRRTEAFFGQGTRLTVV.

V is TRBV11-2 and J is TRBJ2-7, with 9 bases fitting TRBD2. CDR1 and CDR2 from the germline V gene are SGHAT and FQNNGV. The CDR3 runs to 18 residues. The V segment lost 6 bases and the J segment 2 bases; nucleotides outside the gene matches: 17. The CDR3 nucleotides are TGTGCCAGCAGTCCGGGACTAGCCGGAGAGAGAAACACCTACGAGCAGTACTTC. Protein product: CASSPGLAGERNTYEQYF.

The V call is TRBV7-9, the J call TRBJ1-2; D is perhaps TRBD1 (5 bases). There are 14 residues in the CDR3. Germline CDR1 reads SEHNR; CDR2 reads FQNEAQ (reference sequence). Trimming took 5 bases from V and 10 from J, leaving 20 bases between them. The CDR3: CASSHQSGEFTYTF. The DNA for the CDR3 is TGTGCCAGCAGCCATCAATCGGGGGAATTTACCTACACCTTC.

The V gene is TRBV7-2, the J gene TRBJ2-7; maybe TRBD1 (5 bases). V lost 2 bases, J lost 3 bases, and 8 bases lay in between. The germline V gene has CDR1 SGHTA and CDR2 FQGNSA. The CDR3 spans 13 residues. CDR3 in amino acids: CASSLSQGYEQYF. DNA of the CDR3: TGTGCCAGCAGCTTATCTCAGGGCTACGAGCAGTACTTC.

The CDR3 loop is CSVAPTGTADTQYF. The CDR3 DNA follows: TGCAGCGTTGCCCCGACAGGGACTGCAGATACGCAGTATTTT. The rearrangement uses TRBV29-1 and TRBJ2-3; TRBD1 is a possible D gene (7 bases). The CDR3 extends over 14 amino acids. Trimming removed 4 bases at V and 4 bases at J, with 15 bases between. Germline V gene sequence: CDR1 SQVTM, CDR2 ANQGSEA.

The CDR3 nucleotides read TGTGCCAGCAGCTTAATGGCGGGCGTACAAGAGACCCAGTACTTC. Translation gives CASSLMAGVQETQYF. The chain employs TRBV9 and TRBJ2-5; the D gene is possibly TRBD2 (5 bases). This CDR3 has 15 residues. V dropped 4 bases and J dropped 2 bases, with 15 bases sitting between them. The germline V gene encodes CDR1 SGDLS and CDR2 YYNGEE.

The DNA for the CDR3 is TGCGCCAGCAGCTTTCGGGACAGGGTTCTCGAGCAGTACTTC. It yields the protein CASSFRDRVLEQYF. The V call is TRBV5-1, the J call TRBJ2-7, with TRBD1 matching over 9 bases. The CDR3 contains 14 residues. The germline V gene encodes CDR1 SGHRS and CDR2 YFSETQ. With V trimmed by 2 bases and J by 6 bases, 6 bases remained unmatched.

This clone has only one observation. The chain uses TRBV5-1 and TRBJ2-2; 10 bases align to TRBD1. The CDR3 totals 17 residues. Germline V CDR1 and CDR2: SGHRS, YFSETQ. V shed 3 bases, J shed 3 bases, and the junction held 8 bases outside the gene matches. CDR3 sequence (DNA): TGCGCCAGCAGCTATGGACGACAGGGGGCTTACACCGGGGAGCTGTTTTTT. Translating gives CASSYGRQGAYTGELFF.

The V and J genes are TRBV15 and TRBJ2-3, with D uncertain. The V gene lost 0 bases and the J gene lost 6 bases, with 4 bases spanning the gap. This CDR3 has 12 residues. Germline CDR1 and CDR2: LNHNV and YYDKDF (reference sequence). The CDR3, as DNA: TGTGCCACCAGCAGAGATCGGGATACGCAGTATTTT. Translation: CATSRDRDTQYF.